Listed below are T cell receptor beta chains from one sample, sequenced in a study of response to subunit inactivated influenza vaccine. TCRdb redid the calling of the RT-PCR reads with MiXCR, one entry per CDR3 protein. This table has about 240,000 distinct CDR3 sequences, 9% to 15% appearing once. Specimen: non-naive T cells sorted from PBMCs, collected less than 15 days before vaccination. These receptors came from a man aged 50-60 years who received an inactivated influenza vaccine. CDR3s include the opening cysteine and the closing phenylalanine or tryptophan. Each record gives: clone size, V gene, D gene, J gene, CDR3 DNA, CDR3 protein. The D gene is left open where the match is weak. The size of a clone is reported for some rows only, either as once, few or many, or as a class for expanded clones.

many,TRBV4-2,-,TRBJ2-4,TGTGCCAGCAGCCAAAATAAGGGCCAGTCACGCATTCAGTACTTC,CASSQNKGQSRIQYF
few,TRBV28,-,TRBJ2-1,TGTGCCAGCAGCTCCTACCTGCCGAACTCCTACAATGAGCAGTTCTTC,CASSSYLPNSYNEQFF
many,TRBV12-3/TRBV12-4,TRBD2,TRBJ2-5,TGTGCCAGCACTTCGACTAGCTGGGGAATTAGGACCCAGTACTTC,CASTSTSWGIRTQYF
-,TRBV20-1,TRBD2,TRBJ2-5,TGCAGTGCTAGAGATGGGTCCGGGGAAGCGGGAGGTCGTGAGACCCAGTACTTC,CSARDGSGEAGGRETQYF
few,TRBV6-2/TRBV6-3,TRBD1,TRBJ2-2,TGTGCCAGCATTAACCGGGACAGAATCACCGGGGAGCTGTTTTTT,CASINRDRITGELFF
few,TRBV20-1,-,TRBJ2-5,TGCAGTGCTAGAGATTGGGGGGTCACCCAGTACTTC,CSARDWGVTQYF
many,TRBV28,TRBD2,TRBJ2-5,TGTGCCAGCAGTTCCTCGGGACTAGCGGAAGAGACCCAGTACTTC,CASSSSGLAEETQYF
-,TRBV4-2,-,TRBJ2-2,TGTGCCAGCAGCCAAGTTAGCGGAGAGGTCGGGGAGCTGTTTTTT,CASSQVSGEVGELFF
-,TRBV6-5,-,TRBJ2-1,TGTGCCAGCAGTTACAGAGGGGAATCAGGGTTAAGCAATGAGCAGTTCTTC,CASSYRGESGLSNEQFF
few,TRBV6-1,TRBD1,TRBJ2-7,TGTGCCAGCAGGCACAGGGGTGGTTTCTACGAGCAGTACTTC,CASRHRGGFYEQYF
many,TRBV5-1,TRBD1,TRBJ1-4,TGCGCCAGCAGCTTGGCTGGCACAGGGGGAGAAAAACTGTTTTTT,CASSLAGTGGEKLFF
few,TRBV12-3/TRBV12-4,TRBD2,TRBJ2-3,TGTGCCAGCAGTTCCCGACTCATTTATAGCGGGAGGGCCGGGAAGGATACGCAGTATTTT,CASSSRLIYSGRAGKDTQYF
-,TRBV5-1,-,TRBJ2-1,TGCGCCAGCAGCTTGGGTAGTACCTACAATGAGCAGTTCTTC,CASSLGSTYNEQFF
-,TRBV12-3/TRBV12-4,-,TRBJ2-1,TGTGCCAGCGTGCGAGGGGGGGGCACCTCCTACAATGAGCAGTTCTTC,CASVRGGGTSYNEQFF
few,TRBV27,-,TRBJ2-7,TGTGCCAGCAGCTTGGGGGGGCGGGAAGTCGAGTACTTC,CASSLGGREVEYF
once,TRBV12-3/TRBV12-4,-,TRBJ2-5,TGTGCCAGCAGTTTAGGTGGGGGGGGCCCCCTTCGAGAGACCCAGTACTTC,CASSLGGGGPLRETQYF
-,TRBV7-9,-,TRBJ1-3,TGTGCCAGCAGCAGTCAGGGAGGCGGTGGAAACACCATATATTTT,CASSSQGGGGNTIYF
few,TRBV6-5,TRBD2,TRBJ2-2,TGTGCCAGCAGTTACTCCCTCGGGGGGACCGGGGAGCTGTTTTTT,CASSYSLGGTGELFF
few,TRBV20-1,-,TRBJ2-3,TGCAGTGCTATACTAGGGAGGGGGAGACGCACAGATACGCAGTATTTT,CSAILGRGRRTDTQYF
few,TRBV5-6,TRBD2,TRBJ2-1,TGTGCCAGCAGCTCGGGGGGGCGAGGTAATGAGCAGTTCTTC,CASSSGGRGNEQFF
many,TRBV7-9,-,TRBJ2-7,TGTGCCAGCAGCTCTGGACGAGGGCAGTACTTC,CASSSGRGQYF
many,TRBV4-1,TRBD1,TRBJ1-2,TGCGCCAGCAGCCAAAGGACAGGGAACTATGGCTACACCTTC,CASSQRTGNYGYTF
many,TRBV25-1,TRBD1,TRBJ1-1,TGTGCCAGCAGTCCTAGGACAGGGCGGGACACTGAAGCTTTCTTT,CASSPRTGRDTEAFF
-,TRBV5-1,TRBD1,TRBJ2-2,TGCGCCAGCAGCTCCAGGGGGCTTACTTGGGAGCTGTTTTTT,CASSSRGLTWELFF
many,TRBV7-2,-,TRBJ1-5,TGTGCCAGCAGCTTAGTAGGGTTCGGCAATCAGCCCCAGCATTTT,CASSLVGFGNQPQHF
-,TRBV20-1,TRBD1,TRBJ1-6,TGCAGTGCTAGAGACCAGACAGGGAGGAATTCACCCCTCCACTTT,CSARDQTGRNSPLHF
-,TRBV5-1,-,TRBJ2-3,TGCGCCAGCAGCGGGCAGGGAAATGGACCAGATACGCAGTATTTT,CASSGQGNGPDTQYF
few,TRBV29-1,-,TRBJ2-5,TGCAGCGTTGAAGAGACCCAGTACTTC,CSVEETQYF
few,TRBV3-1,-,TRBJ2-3,TGTGCCAGCAGCCAAGTTCAACACGGGGATACGCAGTATTTT,CASSQVQHGDTQYF
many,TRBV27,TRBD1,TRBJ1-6,TGTGCCAGCAGTTTCGGACAGGGGGCGAATTCACCCCTCCACTTT,CASSFGQGANSPLHF
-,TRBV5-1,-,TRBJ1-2,TGCGCCAGCAGCTTGGCCAGGGCATCTAACTATGGCTACACCTTC,CASSLARASNYGYTF
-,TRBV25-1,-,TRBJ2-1,TGTGCCAGTCCGTTGGTCCGGGACGACACCTACAATGAGCAGTTCTTC,CASPLVRDDTYNEQFF
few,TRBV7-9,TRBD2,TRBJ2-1,TGTGCCAGCAGCTTACCACGGGGACTAGCGGAAACCTATGAGCAGTTCTTC,CASSLPRGLAETYEQFF
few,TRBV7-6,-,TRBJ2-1,TGTGCCAGCAGCTACCCCGGGAGCGTGGAGCAGTTCTTC,CASSYPGSVEQFF
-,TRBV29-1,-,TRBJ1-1,TGCAGCGTTGAAGTACGAGGGGTGAACACTGAAGCTTTCTTT,CSVEVRGVNTEAFF
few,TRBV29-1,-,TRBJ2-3,TGCAGCGTCAGAAGGGGCCCAGATACGCAGTATTTT,CSVRRGPDTQYF
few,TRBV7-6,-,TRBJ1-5,TGTGCCAGCAGCCCACTTACCGGGCCCACAAATCAGCCCCAGCATTTT,CASSPLTGPTNQPQHF
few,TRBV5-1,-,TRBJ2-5,TGCGCCAGCAGTCTACAGACACCCCCGGAGACCCAGTACTTC,CASSLQTPPETQYF
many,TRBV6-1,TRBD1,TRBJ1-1,TGTGCCAGCTCCGGGACAGGGGGAAGGATGAACATGAACACTGAAGCTTTCTTT,CASSGTGGRMNMNTEAFF
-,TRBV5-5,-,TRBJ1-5,TGTGCCAGCAGCCCTCTAGGCCCAGGTCTGAATCAGCCCCAGCATTTT,CASSPLGPGLNQPQHF
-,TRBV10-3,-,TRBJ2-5,TGTGCCATCAGTGAGAGAAGCACCGGGGAGACCCAGTACTTC,CAISERSTGETQYF
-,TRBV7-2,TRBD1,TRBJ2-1,TGTGCCAGCAGCCCGCGACAGGGGCCGGGTGAGCAGTTCTTC,CASSPRQGPGEQFF
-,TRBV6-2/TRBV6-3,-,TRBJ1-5,TGTGCCAGCAGTGATTCAATTAATCAGCCCCAGCATTTT,CASSDSINQPQHF